The rows below give T cell receptor beta chains drawn from one sample of a study of CD8+ T cells in alopecia areata. The table came from immunoSEQ multiplex PCR; TCRdb's copy has only in-frame clones and leaves some out. The data contain under 15,000 clones, about 59% of them singletons. The sequenced material came from skin. The source of these receptors is a human donor with alopecia areata. CDR3s include the opening cysteine and the closing phenylalanine or tryptophan. D genes are given only for firm matches. Clone size is shown for a subset of rows, as once, few, many or a class of expanded clone.

CASSFSFQPQHF	TGCGCCAGCAGCTTTTCCTTTCAGCCCCAGCATTTT	few	12	TRBV5-1	TRBJ1-5	NA
CASSYSMDTQYF	TGTGCCAGCAGTTACTCGATGGATACGCAGTATTTT	NA	12	TRBV6-6	TRBJ2-3	NA
CSVEDLRRSTGYTF	TGCAGCGTTGAAGATCTTCGCAGGTCCACTGGCTACACCTTC	NA	14	TRBV29-1	TRBJ1-2	NA
CASSPEGGRRTEAFF	TGCGCCAGCAGCCCAGAGGGAGGACGGCGCACTGAAGCTTTCTTT	once	15	TRBV5-1	TRBJ1-1	NA
CASPTSRTARRFQETQYF	TGCGCCAGCCCAACTTCCCGGACGGCCAGGCGGTTCCAAGAGACCCAGTACTTC	few	18	TRBV23-1	TRBJ2-5	NA
CASSLAGGVNEQFF	TGTGCCAGCAGCTTAGCAGGGGGCGTCAATGAGCAGTTCTTC	once	14	TRBV7-8	TRBJ2-1	TRBD1
CASSLNRESIGPYNEQFF	TGTGCCAGCAGCTTGAACAGGGAATCAATCGGTCCCTACAATGAGCAGTTCTTC	NA	18	TRBV5-6	TRBJ2-1	NA
CASSFFGNTEAFF	TGTGCCAGCAGCTTCTTCGGGAACACTGAAGCTTTCTTT	once	13	TRBV5-6	TRBJ1-1	NA
CASSLGTSGGDEQFF	TGCGCCAGCAGCCTAGGGACTAGCGGGGGGGATGAGCAGTTCTTC	NA	15	TRBV4-1	TRBJ2-1	TRBD2
CASSPPNTEAFF	TGTGCCAGCAGTCCCCCCAACACTGAAGCTTTCTTT	NA	12	TRBV6-6	TRBJ1-1	NA
CASAERAAGTDTQYF	TGTGCCAGCGCGGAAAGAGCAGCGGGCACAGATACGCAGTATTTT	NA	15	TRBV7-8	TRBJ2-3	NA
CASSQDYTPGANVLTF	TGCGCCAGCAGCCAGGATTACACCCCTGGGGCCAACGTCCTGACTTTC	medium-sized	16	TRBV4-3	TRBJ2-6	NA
CSAAGGIDQPQHF	TGCAGCGCCGCAGGTGGGATCGATCAGCCCCAGCATTTT	NA	13	TRBV29-1	TRBJ1-5	NA
CASSPSEGLDSNEQFF	TGTGCCAGCTCACCTTCGGAGGGACTAGACTCGAATGAGCAGTTCTTC	few	16	TRBV18	TRBJ2-1	TRBD2
CASSLGETQYF	TGTGCCAGCAGCTTAGGCGAGACCCAGTACTTC	NA	11	TRBV11-2	TRBJ2-5	NA
CASGLRNTSTDTQYF	TGTGCTAGTGGTTTGCGGAACACTAGCACAGATACGCAGTATTTT	NA	15	TRBV12-5	TRBJ2-3	NA
CASSLWTDTQYF	TGTGCCAGCAGCTTGTGGACAGATACGCAGTATTTT	NA	12	TRBV5-4	TRBJ2-3	NA
CASSLWDTTQPQHF	TGTGCCAGCAGCTTGTGGGACACCACTCAACCCCAGCATTTT	NA	14	TRBV5-5	TRBJ1-5	NA
CASSLPTEFDEQFF	TGTGCCAGCAGCTTACCTACAGAATTCGATGAGCAGTTCTTC	NA	14	TRBV7-2	TRBJ2-1	NA
CASSLEPGGETQYF	TGTGCCAGCAGTTTAGAACCCGGTGGGGAGACCCAGTACTTC	NA	14	TRBV27	TRBJ2-5	NA
CASSYSGWTKLFF	TGTGCCAGCAGTTACTCGGGGTGGACGAAGCTTTTCTTT	few	13	TRBV6-6	TRBJ1-1	NA
CASSYVAGSEAFF	TGTGCCAGCAGTTACGTTGCAGGGTCTGAAGCTTTCTTT	NA	13	TRBV6-6	TRBJ1-1	NA
CASSRMSLTGDYGYTF	TGCGCCAGCAGCCGAATGTCCTTAACAGGGGACTATGGCTACACCTTC	NA	16	TRBV4-1	TRBJ1-2	TRBD1
CASSVASGPYEQFF	TGCGCCAGCAGCGTCGCTAGCGGTCCCTATGAGCAGTTCTTC	NA	14	TRBV5-1	TRBJ2-1	TRBD2
CASSFSPGQGAHTEQFF	TGCGCCAGCAGCTTCAGCCCGGGACAGGGGGCGCATACTGAGCAGTTCTTC	NA	17	TRBV5-1	TRBJ2-1	TRBD1
CASSLSAGVNTEAFF	TGTGCCAGCAGCTTAAGTGCGGGAGTGAACACTGAAGCTTTCTTT	NA	15	TRBV7-2	TRBJ1-1	NA
CAISETGAGYNEQFF	TGTGCCATCAGTGAGACAGGGGCCGGCTACAATGAGCAGTTCTTC	medium-sized	15	TRBV10-3	TRBJ2-1	TRBD1
CASSLPGHYNSPLHF	TGTGCCAGCAGTTTACCGGGACACTATAATTCACCCCTCCACTTT	once	15	TRBV28	TRBJ1-6	NA
CASSRQGGENSPLHF	TGTGCCAGTTCCCGACAGGGAGGGGAGAATTCACCCCTCCACTTT	NA	15	TRBV6-5	TRBJ1-6	TRBD1
CASSAGRYGYTF	TGTGCCAGCAGCGCCGGACGGTATGGCTACACCTTC	NA	12	TRBV9	TRBJ1-2	NA
CASSLDRVSGNTIYF	TGTGCCAGCAGCTTAGACAGGGTCTCTGGAAACACCATATATTTT	NA	15	TRBV7-8	TRBJ1-3	NA
CAWSVLGRENNEQFF	TGTGCCTGGAGTGTACTAGGTCGGGAGAACAATGAGCAGTTCTTC	few	15	TRBV30	TRBJ2-1	NA
CATSLSSYEQYF	TGTGCCACCAGCTTGAGCTCCTACGAGCAGTACTTC	few	12	TRBV15	TRBJ2-7	NA
CASKLDIGYEQYF	TGTGCCAGCAAATTGGACATAGGCTACGAGCAGTACTTC	NA	13	TRBV19	TRBJ2-7	NA
CASCRDSYGYTF	TGTGCCAGCTGCCGGGACAGCTATGGCTACACCTTC	few	12	TRBV2	TRBJ1-2	TRBD1
CAIRTDVPFNSPLHF	TGTGCCATCAGGACGGACGTGCCTTTTAATTCACCCCTCCACTTT	NA	15	TRBV10-3	TRBJ1-6	NA
CASSAHQGNQPQHF	TGTGCCAGCAGTGCCCATCAGGGGAATCAGCCCCAGCATTTT	NA	14	TRBV7-2	TRBJ1-5	NA
CASSPGTERGTQYF	TGTGCCAGCAGCCCAGGGACAGAGAGAGGGACGCAGTATTTT	NA	14	TRBV4-1	TRBJ2-3	TRBD1
CSVAGKNTGEQYF	TGCAGCGTTGCTGGGAAAAATACAGGCGAGCAGTACTTC	few	13	TRBV29-1	TRBJ2-7	NA
CASSQEYRGYQPQHF	TGCGCCAGCAGCCAAGAGTACAGGGGTTATCAGCCCCAGCATTTT	hyperexpanded	15	TRBV4-1	TRBJ1-5	TRBD1
CASSSRPQETQYF	TGCGCCAGCAGCTCACGGCCACAAGAGACCCAGTACTTC	NA	13	TRBV5-1	TRBJ2-5	NA
CASSEAYGTGELFF	TGTGCCAGCAGTGAAGCTTACGGCACCGGGGAGCTGTTTTTT	NA	14	TRBV2	TRBJ2-2	NA
CASTPLSNTEAFF	TGTGCCAGCACCCCTCTTTCGAACACTGAAGCTTTCTTT	large	13	TRBV9	TRBJ1-1	NA
CASSRDRAYEQYF	TGTGCCAGCAGTCGGGACAGGGCTTACGAGCAGTACTTC	NA	13	TRBV6-1	TRBJ2-7	TRBD1
CSGERGDRFYEQYF	TGCAGCGGTGAGCGGGGGGACAGGTTCTACGAGCAGTACTTC	NA	14	TRBV29-1	TRBJ2-7	NA
CASSQLGLAGGGSYNEQFF	TGTGCCAGCAGCCAGTTGGGACTAGCGGGAGGGGGATCCTACAATGAGCAGTTCTTC	NA	19	TRBV11-2	TRBJ2-1	TRBD2
CASSQTLAGARETQYF	TGTGCCAGCAGCCAAACACTAGCGGGAGCGAGGGAGACCCAGTACTTC	few	16	TRBV11-2	TRBJ2-5	TRBD2
CAISDPKDRWGSPLHF	TGTGCCATCAGTGACCCTAAGGACAGGTGGGGTTCACCCCTCCACTTT	NA	16	TRBV10-3	TRBJ1-6	TRBD1
CASSLVIFSGGANTGELFF	TGTGCCAGCAGCTTAGTGATCTTTAGCGGGGGCGCGAACACCGGGGAGCTGTTTTTT	NA	19	TRBV7-2	TRBJ2-2	TRBD2
CSVEGLLGRNEQFF	TGCAGCGTTGAAGGACTACTAGGGAGGAATGAGCAGTTCTTC	NA	14	TRBV29-1	TRBJ2-1	NA
CASSPIGTGNTGELFF	TGTGCCAGCAGCCCCATAGGGACGGGGAACACCGGGGAGCTGTTTTTT	few	16	TRBV28	TRBJ2-2	NA
CASSSKTSRFYNEQFF	TGCGCCAGCAGCTCCAAGACTAGCAGATTCTACAATGAGCAGTTCTTC	NA	16	TRBV5-1	TRBJ2-1	TRBD2
CASSWTSGPYNEQFF	TGTGCCAGCAGCTGGACTAGCGGACCATACAATGAGCAGTTCTTC	NA	15	TRBV7-2	TRBJ2-1	TRBD2
CSVVAIANTEAFF	TGCAGCGTTGTTGCAATTGCGAACACTGAAGCTTTCTTT	few	13	TRBV29-1	TRBJ1-1	NA
CAWTRDGTYEQYF	TGTGCCTGGACTAGGGACGGAACCTACGAGCAGTACTTC	few	13	TRBV30	TRBJ2-7	NA
CASSVATLGGYTF	TGTGCCAGCAGCGTAGCGACTCTGGGAGGCTACACCTTC	few	13	TRBV9	TRBJ1-2	NA
CSVGRSSSYEQYF	TGCAGCGTTGGGAGATCGAGCTCCTACGAGCAGTACTTC	NA	13	TRBV29-1	TRBJ2-7	NA
CASSDETGGDTEAFF	TGTGCCAGCAGTGATGAAACAGGGGGAGATACTGAAGCTTTCTTT	NA	15	TRBV2	TRBJ1-1	TRBD1
CASSGYEQYF	TGTGCCAGCAGTGGGTACGAGCAGTACTTC	NA	10	TRBV5-8	TRBJ2-7	NA